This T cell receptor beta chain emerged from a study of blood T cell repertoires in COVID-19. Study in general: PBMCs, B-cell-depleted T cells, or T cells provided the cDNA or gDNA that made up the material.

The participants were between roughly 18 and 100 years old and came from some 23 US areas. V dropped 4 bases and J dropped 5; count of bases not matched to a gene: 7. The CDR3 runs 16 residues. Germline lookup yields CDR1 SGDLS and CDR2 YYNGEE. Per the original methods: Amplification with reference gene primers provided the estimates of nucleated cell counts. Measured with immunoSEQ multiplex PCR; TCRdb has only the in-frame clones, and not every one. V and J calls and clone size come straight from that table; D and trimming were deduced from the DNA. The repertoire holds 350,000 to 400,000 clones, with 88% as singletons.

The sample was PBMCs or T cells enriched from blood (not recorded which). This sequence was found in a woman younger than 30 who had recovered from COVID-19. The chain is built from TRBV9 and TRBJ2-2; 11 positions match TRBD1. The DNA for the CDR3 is TGTGCCAGCAGCTCCAGGACAGGGGGCGGGACCGGGGAGCTGTTTTTT. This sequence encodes CASSSRTGGGTGELFF.